Listed below are T cell receptor beta chains from one sample, sequenced in a study of T cell responses to AZD1222 COVID-19 vaccine. Measured with immunoSEQ multiplex PCR; TCRdb has only the in-frame clones, and not every one. This table holds around 100,000 clones, about nine tenths found once. Sequencing was performed on peripheral blood, taken on day 0 of AZD1222 vaccination. These receptors originate from an adult in good health. CDR3s include the opening cysteine and the closing phenylalanine or tryptophan. The D gene is left open where the match is weak. Part of the rows lack a size; the others show once, few, many or a class for expanded clones.

V	size	D	J	CDR3	DNA
TRBV7-3	NA	TRBD1	TRBJ2-5	CASSRQGSETQYF	TGTGCCAGCAGCCGACAGGGTTCAGAGACCCAGTACTTC
TRBV10-1	NA	TRBD2	TRBJ2-3	CASSESSIGLAVSDTQYF	TGCGCCAGCAGTGAGTCAAGTATAGGACTAGCGGTCTCAGATACGCAGTATTTT
TRBV7-8	NA	NA	TRBJ1-2	CASSPRGGPNYGYTF	TGTGCCAGCAGCCCCAGAGGGGGACCAAACTATGGCTACACCTTC
TRBV7-3	NA	NA	TRBJ1-1	CASSLGIRAEAFF	TGTGCCAGCAGCCTGGGGATAAGGGCTGAAGCTTTCTTT
TRBV15	NA	NA	TRBJ1-3	CATSRDTTGNTIYF	TGTGCCACCAGCAGAGACACCACTGGAAACACCATATATTTT
TRBV7-9	NA	NA	TRBJ2-2	CASSLDSVNTGELFF	TGTGCCAGCAGCTTAGACAGTGTGAACACCGGGGAGCTGTTTTTT
TRBV4-1	once	TRBD1	TRBJ2-6	CASSQMGQGSGANVLTF	TGCGCCAGCAGCCAAATGGGACAGGGATCCGGGGCCAACGTCCTGACTTTC
TRBV19	few	NA	TRBJ1-4	CASSIGTAYEKLFF	TGTGCCAGTAGTATTGGGACTGCGTATGAAAAACTGTTTTTT
TRBV11-3	NA	TRBD1	TRBJ2-5	CASSLGTGTGDQETQYF	TGTGCCAGCAGCTTAGGGACTGGGACAGGGGATCAAGAGACCCAGTACTTC
TRBV4-2	NA	NA	TRBJ2-1	CASRETYNGGRGGGEQFF	TGTGCCAGCAGGGAAACCTATAACGGCGGGAGAGGGGGGGGTGAGCAGTTCTTC